This TCR beta chain was recovered during a study of blood T cell repertoires in COVID-19. Study overall: Whether acute or convalescent, the COVID-19 samples came from the United States, Italy and Spain. T cells, B-cell-depleted T cells, or PBMCs provided the cDNA or gDNA that served as material.

Trimming removed 5 bases from V and 2 bases from J, with 7 bases in between. The CDR3 consists of 13 residues. Germline loops: CDR1 LNHDA, CDR2 SQIVND (reference sequence). Original handling: Estimated nucleated cell counts came from reference gene primer amplification. The protocol was immunoSEQ multiplex PCR, while the TCRdb copy is restricted to in-frame clones and leaves out a portion. That table gives V, J and clone size, and the DNA gave D and trimming. Of about 130,000 clones in the sample, roughly 87% were seen once. The sequencing sample was made of peripheral blood. The rearrangement joins TRBV19 to TRBJ1-5, with unresolved D. The sequence derives from a woman of 80 years or more with acute or convalescent COVID-19. The CDR3 sequence: CASSGVGNQPQHF. CDR3 coding DNA: TGTGCCAGTAGTGGAGTGGGCAATCAGCCCCAGCATTTT. Based on the CDR3 plus reference TRBV19 and TRBJ1-5, the full variable domain is DGGITQSPKYLFRKEGQNVTLSCEQNLNHDAMYWYRQDPGQGLRLIYYSQIVNDFQKGDIAEGYSVSREKKESFPLTVTSAQKNPTAFYLCASSGVGNQPQHFGDGTRLSIL.